A selection of T cell receptor beta chains follows, all from one sample in a study of blood T cell repertoires in COVID-19. The repertoire was sequenced with immunoSEQ multiplex PCR; TCRdb's copy has only in-frame clones and lacks some. Of 300,000 to 450,000 clones listed, approximately 86% are singletons. Sequencing input: peripheral blood. These receptors all stem from a human donor in a cohort sampled during active COVID-19. CDR3s include the opening cysteine and the closing phenylalanine or tryptophan. D genes are given only for firm matches. Clone size is not always given. Where it is, it says once, few, many or a class for expanded clones.

length	D	size	V	J	DNA	CDR3
12	-	-	TRBV29-1	TRBJ2-3	TGCAGCGTTGGGAGGGCGACAGATACGCAGTATTTT	CSVGRATDTQYF
16	TRBD1	-	TRBV3-1/TRBV3-2	TRBJ2-1	TGTGCCAGCAGCCAAGAGGGACAGGGTTTCCACAATGAGCAGTTCTTC	CASSQEGQGFHNEQFF
16	TRBD2	once	TRBV5-1	TRBJ2-1	TGCGCCAGCAGCTTGGATCCAGCTAGCTGGGGGGGGGAGCAGTTCTTC	CASSLDPASWGGEQFF
14	-	-	TRBV4-1	TRBJ1-2	TGCGCCAGCAGCCAAGTACGGGGTAACTATGGCTACACCTTC	CASSQVRGNYGYTF
16	-	-	TRBV3-1/TRBV3-2	TRBJ2-1	TGTGCCAGCAGCCAAGAAAGCAGGGAAGTGCGGAGCGAGCAGTTCTTC	CASSQESREVRSEQFF
16	-	-	TRBV3-1/TRBV3-2	TRBJ1-4	TGTGCCAGCAGCCAAGACAGGCTCTCAACTAATGAAAAACTGTTTTTT	CASSQDRLSTNEKLFF
12	-	-	TRBV30	TRBJ1-4	TGTGCCTGGAGTATCAGCGGGGTGAAACTGTTTTTT	CAWSISGVKLFF
14	-	-	TRBV11-3	TRBJ2-3	TGTGCCAGCAGCCCTGGACAGTCTTCAGATACGCAGTATTTT	CASSPGQSSDTQYF
13	TRBD2	-	TRBV12-3/TRBV12-4	TRBJ2-5	TGTGCCAGCAGTCGACTAGCGGAAGAGACCCAGTACTTC	CASSRLAEETQYF
12	-	-	TRBV3-1/TRBV3-2	TRBJ1-2	TGTGCCAGCAGCCAAGATTACACCCCATACACCTTC	CASSQDYTPYTF
14	-	-	TRBV7-9	TRBJ2-2	TGTGCCAGCAGCTCCCTCCGGAACACCGGGGAGCTGTTTTTT	CASSSLRNTGELFF
11	-	-	TRBV19	TRBJ2-1	TGTGCCAGTAGTAACCGGTATGAGCAGTTCTTC	CASSNRYEQFF
15	TRBD1	few	TRBV2	TRBJ2-5	TGTGCCAGCAGTGAGGGACAGGGCCCCGTGGGGACCCAGTACTTC	CASSEGQGPVGTQYF
12	-	-	TRBV10-3	TRBJ2-1	TGTGCCGGGTCCTTAAACAGGGATGAGCAGTTCTTC	CAGSLNRDEQFF
13	TRBD1	-	TRBV30	TRBJ1-2	TGTGCCTGGAATTGGCAGGGGGCGCTTGGCTACACCTTC	CAWNWQGALGYTF
17	TRBD1	-	TRBV27	TRBJ2-1	TGTGCCAGCAGTTCCGTTACCGGGACAGGGGTCTACAATGAGCAGTTCTTC	CASSSVTGTGVYNEQFF
14	TRBD1	-	TRBV7-2	TRBJ1-4	TGTGCCAGCAGCTCGGACAGGGGAGGGGAAAAACTGTTTTTT	CASSSDRGGEKLFF
14	TRBD1	-	TRBV5-1	TRBJ2-7	TGCGCCAGCAGCTCAACAGGGGCGTCCTACGAGCAGTACTTC	CASSSTGASYEQYF
15	-	few	TRBV7-9	TRBJ1-1	TGTGCCAGCAGCGAGAGCAGGGGTCCCATCACTGAAGCTTTCTTT	CASSESRGPITEAFF
19	TRBD1	once	TRBV11-2	TRBJ1-2	TGTGCCAGCAGCTTCTTCAGGGGGCGCTTAGGCCTTCCCTCCGATGGCTACACCTTC	CASSFFRGRLGLPSDGYTF